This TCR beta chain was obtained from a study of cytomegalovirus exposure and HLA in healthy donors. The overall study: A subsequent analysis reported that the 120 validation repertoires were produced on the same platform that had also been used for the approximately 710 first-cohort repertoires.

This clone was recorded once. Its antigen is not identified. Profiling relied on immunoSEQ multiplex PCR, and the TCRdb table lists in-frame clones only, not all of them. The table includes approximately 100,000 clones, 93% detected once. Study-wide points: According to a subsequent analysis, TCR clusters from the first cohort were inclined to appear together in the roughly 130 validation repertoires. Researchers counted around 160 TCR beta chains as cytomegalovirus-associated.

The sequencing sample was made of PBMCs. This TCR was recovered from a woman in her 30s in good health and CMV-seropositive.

This CDR3 is CASSERRGWVKTEQFF. CDR3 bases: TGTGCCAGCAGTGAAAGGAGGGGCTGGGTAAAAACTGAGCAGTTCTTC. The chain uses TRBV2 and TRBJ2-1, with a weak D call TRBD2 (6 bases). Per the germline V gene, CDR1 is SNHLY and CDR2 is FYNNEI. Trimming cost V 2 bases and J 9 bases, with 20 bases left between them. The length of the CDR3 is 16 residues.